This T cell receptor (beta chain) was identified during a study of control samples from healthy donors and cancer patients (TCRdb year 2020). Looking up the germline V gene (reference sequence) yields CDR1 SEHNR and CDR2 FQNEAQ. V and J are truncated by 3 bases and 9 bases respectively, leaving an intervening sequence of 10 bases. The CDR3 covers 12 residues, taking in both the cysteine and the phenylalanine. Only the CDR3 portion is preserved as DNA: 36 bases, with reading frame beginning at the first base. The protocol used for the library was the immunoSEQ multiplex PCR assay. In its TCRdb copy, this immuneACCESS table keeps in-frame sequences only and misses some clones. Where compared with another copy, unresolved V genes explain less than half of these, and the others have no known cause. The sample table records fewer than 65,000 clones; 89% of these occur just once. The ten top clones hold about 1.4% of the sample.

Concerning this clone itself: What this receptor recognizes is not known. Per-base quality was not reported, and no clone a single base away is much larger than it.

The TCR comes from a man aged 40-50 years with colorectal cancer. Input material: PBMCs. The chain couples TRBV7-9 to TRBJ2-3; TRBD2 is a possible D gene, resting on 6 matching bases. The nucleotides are TGTGCCAGCAGCTTGGACTATCGGACGCAGTATTTT. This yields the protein CASSLDYRTQYF.